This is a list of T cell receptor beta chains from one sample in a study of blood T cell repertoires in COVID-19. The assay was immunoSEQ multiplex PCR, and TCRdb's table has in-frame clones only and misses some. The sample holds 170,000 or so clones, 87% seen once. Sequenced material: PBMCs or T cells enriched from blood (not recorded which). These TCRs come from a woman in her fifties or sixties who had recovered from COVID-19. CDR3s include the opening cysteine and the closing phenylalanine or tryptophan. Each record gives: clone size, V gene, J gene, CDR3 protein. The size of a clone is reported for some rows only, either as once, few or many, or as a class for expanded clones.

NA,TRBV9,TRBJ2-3,CASSPDRLTDTQYF
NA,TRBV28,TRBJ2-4,CASSYRPLGTGQGAKNIQYF
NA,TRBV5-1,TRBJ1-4,CASRSGQGSYEKLFF
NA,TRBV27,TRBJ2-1,CASSLRGTEEFF
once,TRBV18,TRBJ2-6,CASSPIQGASGANVLTF
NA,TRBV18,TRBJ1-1,CASSVQGWGTEAFF
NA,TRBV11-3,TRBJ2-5,CASSPHSAGSLWETQYF
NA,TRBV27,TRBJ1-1,CASSSGQGYTEAFF
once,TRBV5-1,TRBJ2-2,CASSLAEGGELFF
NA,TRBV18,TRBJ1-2,CASSPPGDREAGTF
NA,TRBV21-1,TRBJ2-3,CASSPGNRDSTDTQYF
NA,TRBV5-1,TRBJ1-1,CASSRTAATLEAFF
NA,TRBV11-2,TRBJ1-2,CASSIDRGHGYTF
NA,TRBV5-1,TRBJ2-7,CASSLFVQSEQYF
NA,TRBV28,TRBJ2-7,CASSLASTGTYEQYF
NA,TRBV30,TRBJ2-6,CAWGSGSGANVLTF
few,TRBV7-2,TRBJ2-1,CASSSLAGPYNEQFF
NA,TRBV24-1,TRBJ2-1,CATSDLFTPRNEQFF
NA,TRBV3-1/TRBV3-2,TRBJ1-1,CASSQDRGATEAFF
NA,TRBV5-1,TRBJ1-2,CASSPNAGGENGYTF
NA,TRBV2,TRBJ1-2,CASSGTGGTYGYTF
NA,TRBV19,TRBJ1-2,CASVGTGELRGYTF
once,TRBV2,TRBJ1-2,CASSGVRRGGYTF
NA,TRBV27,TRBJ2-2,CASSLFSGNTGELFF
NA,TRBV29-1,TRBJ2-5,CSSRIRGEETQYF
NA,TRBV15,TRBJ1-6,CATSRDRGPGSPLHF
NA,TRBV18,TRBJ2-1,CASSRGLADYNEQFF
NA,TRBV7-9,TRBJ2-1,CASSRTSGKSGEQFF
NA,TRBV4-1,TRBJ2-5,CASRQPGGETQYF